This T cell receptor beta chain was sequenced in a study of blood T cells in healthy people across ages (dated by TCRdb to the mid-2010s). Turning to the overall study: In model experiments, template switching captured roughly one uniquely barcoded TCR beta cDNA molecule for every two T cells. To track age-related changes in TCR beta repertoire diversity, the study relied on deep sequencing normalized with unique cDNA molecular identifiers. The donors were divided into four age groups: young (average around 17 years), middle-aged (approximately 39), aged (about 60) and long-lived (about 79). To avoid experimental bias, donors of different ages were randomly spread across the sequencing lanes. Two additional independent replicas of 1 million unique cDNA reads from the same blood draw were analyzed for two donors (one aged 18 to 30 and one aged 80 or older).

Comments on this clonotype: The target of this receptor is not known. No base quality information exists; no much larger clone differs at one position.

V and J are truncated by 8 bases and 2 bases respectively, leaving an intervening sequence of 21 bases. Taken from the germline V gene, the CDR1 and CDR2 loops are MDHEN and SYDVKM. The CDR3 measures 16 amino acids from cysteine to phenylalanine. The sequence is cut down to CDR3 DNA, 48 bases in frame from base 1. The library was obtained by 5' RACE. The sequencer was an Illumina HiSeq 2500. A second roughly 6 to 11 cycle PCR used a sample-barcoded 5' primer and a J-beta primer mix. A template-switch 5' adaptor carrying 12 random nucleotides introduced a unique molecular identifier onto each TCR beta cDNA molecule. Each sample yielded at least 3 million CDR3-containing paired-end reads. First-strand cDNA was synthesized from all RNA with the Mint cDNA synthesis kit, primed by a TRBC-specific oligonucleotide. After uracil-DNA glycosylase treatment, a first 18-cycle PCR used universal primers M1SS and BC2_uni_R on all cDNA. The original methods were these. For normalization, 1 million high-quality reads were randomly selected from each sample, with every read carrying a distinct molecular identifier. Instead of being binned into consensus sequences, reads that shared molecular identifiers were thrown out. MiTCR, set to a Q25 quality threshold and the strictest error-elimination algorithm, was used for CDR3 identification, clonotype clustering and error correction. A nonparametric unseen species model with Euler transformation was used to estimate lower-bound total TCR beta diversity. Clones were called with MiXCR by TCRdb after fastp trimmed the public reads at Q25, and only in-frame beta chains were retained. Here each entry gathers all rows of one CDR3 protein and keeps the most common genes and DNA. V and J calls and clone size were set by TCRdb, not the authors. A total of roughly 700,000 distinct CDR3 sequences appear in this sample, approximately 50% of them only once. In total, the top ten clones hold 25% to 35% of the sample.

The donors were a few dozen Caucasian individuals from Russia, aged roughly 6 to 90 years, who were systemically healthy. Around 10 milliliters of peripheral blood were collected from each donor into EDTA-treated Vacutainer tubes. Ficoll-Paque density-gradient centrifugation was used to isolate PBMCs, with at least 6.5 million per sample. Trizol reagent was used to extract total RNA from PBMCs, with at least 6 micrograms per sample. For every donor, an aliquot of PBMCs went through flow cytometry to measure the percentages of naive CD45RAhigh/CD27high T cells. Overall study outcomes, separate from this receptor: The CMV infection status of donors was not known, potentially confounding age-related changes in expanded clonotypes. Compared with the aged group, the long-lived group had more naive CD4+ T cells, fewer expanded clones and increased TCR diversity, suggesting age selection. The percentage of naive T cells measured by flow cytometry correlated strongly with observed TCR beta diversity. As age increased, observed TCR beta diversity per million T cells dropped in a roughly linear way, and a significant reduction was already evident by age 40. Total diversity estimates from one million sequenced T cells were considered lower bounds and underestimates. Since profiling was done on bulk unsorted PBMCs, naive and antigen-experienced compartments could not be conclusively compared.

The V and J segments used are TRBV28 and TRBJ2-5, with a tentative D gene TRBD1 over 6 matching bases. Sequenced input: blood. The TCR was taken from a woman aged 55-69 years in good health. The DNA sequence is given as TGTGCCAGCGGAGTACTCGGAATTACAGGGCAAGAGACCCAGTACTTC. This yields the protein CASGVLGITGQETQYF.